The sequence of this T cell receptor (beta chain) was determined in a study of blood T cell repertoires in COVID-19. Study at large: COVID-19 samples collected from the United States, Italy and Spain covered acute and convalescent phases. In each case, the material was cDNA or gDNA derived from T cells, B-cell-depleted T cells, or PBMCs.

The CDR3 consists of 14 residues. CDR1 is SNHLY, CDR2 FYNNEI, per germline. V was cut by 0 bases and J by 5 bases, with 10 bases left in between. Clones were read by immunoSEQ multiplex PCR, and TCRdb kept only the in-frame ones, dropping some. The sample has some 120,000 clones, less than 90% seen once. V is TRBV2 and J is TRBJ1-2; D unresolved. The source of this sequence is a woman aged 30 to 39 who had recovered from COVID-19. Input material: peripheral blood. The CDR3 protein is CASSEALLEYGYTF. CDR3 nucleotide sequence: TGTGCCAGCAGTGAAGCGCTTCTGGAGTATGGCTACACCTTC. Combining the CDR3 with reference TRBV2 and TRBJ1-2 gives the whole variable domain EPEVTQTPSHQVTQMGQEVILRCVPISNHLYFYWYRQILGQKVEFLVSFYNNEISEKSEIFDDQFSVERPDGSNFTLKIRSTKLEDSAMYFCASSEALLEYGYTFGSGTRLTVV.